The clone carrying this T cell receptor (beta chain) was seen only a few times. Antigen specificity is unknown. The source of the sample is a study of molecular identifiers for immune sequencing clone quantification. Germline loops: CDR1 SEHNR, CDR2 FQNEAQ (reference sequence). V gave up 5 bases and J gave up 9 bases; unmatched junction bases: 8. The length of the CDR3 is 13 residues. Preparation of the bulk TCR libraries relied on previously described methods and listed TCR primers. TCRdb itself ran the PCR reads through MiXCR, one entry per CDR3 protein. The sample holds hundreds of thousands of distinct CDR3 sequences, 20% to 25% seen once. Libraries of naive CD8 T cells were made from approximately 22,000 to 940,000 sorted cells. They used 10%, 30% or 50% RNA. Naive CD8 T cells were picked out by sorting for CD8+CD4-CCR7+CD45RA+. Notes on the study in general: Whereas naive cells kept under 1% of molecules in clones above 20 RNA copies, such clones held over 97% in effectors.

This clonotype was sampled from a human donor in good health. Some libraries in this study had Jurkat cell RNA spiked in. What was sequenced was naive CD8+ T cells from blood, with Jurkat cell RNA spiked in. The subset: FACS-sorted CD8+CD4-CCR7+CD45RA+ naive T cells. The V and J genes are TRBV7-9 and TRBJ1-2, with TRBD1 matching 8 bases. The CDR3 loop is CASSPDRGERYTF. CDR3 in DNA: TGTGCCAGCAGCCCCGACAGGGGAGAGCGCTACACCTTC.